Detailed here is one T cell receptor beta chain. Its antigen is unknown. The data derive from a study of CD8 T cells in Susac syndrome. Study outcomes and limitations: Acknowledgment was made by the study that its TCR sequencing and HLA analysis involved a relatively small number of individuals.

An input of 0.5 to 1 ug of RNA was subjected to reverse transcription using random hexamers. TCRdb reprocessed the immunoSEQ multiplex PCR reads via MiXCR and lists one record per CDR3 protein. The sample lists around 300,000 distinct CDR3 sequences, roughly 94% occurring once. CDR3 length: 14 amino acids. V was pared by 6 bases and J by 4 bases, with 7 bases of the junction left unmatched. CDR1 is KGHSH, CDR2 LQKENI, per germline. The rearrangement joins TRBV18 to TRBJ1-1; 8 nucleotides agree with TRBD1. The source is a human donor with multiple sclerosis. Sequencing input: CD4+ T cells from PBMCs. CDR3 amino acids: CASSQTGASTEAFF. CDR3 nucleotide sequence: TGTGCCAGCTCCCAGACAGGGGCGAGCACTGAAGCTTTCTTT. The full variable domain, in which reference TRBV18 and TRBJ1-1 provide the parts outside the CDR3, is NAGVMQNPRHLVRRRGQEARLRCSPMKGHSHVYWYRQLPEEGLKFMVYLQKENIIDESGMPKERFSAEFPKEGPSILRIQQVVRGDSAAYFCASSQTGASTEAFFGQGTRLTVV.